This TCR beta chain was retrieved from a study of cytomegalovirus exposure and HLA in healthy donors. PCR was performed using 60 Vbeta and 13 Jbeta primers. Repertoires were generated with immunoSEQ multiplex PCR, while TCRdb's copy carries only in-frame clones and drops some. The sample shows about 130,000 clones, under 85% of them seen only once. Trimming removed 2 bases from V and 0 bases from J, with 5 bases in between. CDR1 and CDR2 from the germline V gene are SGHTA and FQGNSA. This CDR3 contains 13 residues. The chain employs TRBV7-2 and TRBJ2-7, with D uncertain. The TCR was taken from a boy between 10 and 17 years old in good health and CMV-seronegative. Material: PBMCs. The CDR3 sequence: CASSLTSSYEQYF. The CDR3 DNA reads TGTGCCAGCAGCTTAACGAGCTCCTACGAGCAGTACTTC.